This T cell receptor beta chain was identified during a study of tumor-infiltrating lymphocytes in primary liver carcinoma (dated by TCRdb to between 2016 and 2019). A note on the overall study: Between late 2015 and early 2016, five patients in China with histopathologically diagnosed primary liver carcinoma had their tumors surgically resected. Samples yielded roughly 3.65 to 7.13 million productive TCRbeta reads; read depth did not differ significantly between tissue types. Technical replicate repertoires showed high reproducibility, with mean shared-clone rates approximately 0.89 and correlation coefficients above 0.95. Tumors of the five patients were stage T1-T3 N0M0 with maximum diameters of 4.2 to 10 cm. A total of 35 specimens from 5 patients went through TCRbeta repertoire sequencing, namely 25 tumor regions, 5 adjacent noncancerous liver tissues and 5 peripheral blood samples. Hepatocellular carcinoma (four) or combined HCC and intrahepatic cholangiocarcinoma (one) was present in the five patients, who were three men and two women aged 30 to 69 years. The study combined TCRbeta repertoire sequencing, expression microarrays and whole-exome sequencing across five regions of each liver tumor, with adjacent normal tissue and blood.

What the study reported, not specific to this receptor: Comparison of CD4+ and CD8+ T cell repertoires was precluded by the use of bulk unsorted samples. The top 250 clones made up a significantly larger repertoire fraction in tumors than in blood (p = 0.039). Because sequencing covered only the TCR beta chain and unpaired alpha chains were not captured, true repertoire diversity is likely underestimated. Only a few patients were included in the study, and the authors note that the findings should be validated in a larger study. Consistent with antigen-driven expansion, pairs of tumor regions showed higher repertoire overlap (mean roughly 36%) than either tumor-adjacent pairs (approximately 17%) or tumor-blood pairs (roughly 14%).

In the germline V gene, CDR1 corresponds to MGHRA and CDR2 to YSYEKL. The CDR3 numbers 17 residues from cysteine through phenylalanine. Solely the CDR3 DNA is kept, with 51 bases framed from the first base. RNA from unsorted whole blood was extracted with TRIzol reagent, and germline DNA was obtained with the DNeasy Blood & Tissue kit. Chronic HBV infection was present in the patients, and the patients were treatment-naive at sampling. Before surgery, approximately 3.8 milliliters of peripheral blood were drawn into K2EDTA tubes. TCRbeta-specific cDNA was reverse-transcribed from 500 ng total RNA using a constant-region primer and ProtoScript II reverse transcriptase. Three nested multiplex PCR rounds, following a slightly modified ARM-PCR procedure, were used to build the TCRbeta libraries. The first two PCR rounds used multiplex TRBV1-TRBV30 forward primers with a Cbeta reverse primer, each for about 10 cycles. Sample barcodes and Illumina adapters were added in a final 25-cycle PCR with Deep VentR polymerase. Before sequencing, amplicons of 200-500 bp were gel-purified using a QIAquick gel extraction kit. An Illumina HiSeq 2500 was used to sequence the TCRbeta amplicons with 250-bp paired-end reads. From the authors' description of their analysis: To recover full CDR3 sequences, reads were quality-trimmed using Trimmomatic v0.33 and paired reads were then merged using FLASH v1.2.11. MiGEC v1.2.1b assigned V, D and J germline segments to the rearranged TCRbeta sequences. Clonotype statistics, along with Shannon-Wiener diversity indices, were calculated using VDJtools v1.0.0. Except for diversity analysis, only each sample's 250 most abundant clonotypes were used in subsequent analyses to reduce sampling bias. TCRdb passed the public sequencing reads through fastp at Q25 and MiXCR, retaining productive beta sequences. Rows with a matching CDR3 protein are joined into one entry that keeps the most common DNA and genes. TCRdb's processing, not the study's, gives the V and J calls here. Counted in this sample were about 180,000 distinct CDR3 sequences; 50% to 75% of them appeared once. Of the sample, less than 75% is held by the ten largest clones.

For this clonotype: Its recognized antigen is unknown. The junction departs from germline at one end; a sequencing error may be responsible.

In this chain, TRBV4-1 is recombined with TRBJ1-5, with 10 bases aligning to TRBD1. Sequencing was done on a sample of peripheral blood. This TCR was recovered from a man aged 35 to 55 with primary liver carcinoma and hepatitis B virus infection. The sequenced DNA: TGCGCCAGCAGCCCTCAGGGGACAGGGGTTAGCAATCAGACCCAGCATTTT. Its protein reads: CASSPQGTGVSNQTQHF.